This TCR beta chain came from a study of cytomegalovirus exposure and HLA in healthy donors. General observations from the study: According to the study, roughly 180 TCR beta chains were cytomegalovirus-associated.

Researchers ran the PCR with 60 Vbeta and 13 Jbeta primers. Clones were sequenced by immunoSEQ multiplex PCR, and TCRdb holds only the in-frame ones, with some missing. The data contain about 160,000 clones, 82% of them singletons. CDR3 length equals 14 residues. The trim removed 5 bases at V and 5 bases at J, leaving 11 bases unmatched. In germline, CDR1 is SQVTM, CDR2 ANQGSEA. Concerning this clone itself: The target antigen is unknown.

This clonotype was sampled from a girl between 5 and 17 years old in good health and CMV-seropositive. Sequencing used PBMCs. The chain employs TRBV29-1 and TRBJ1-1; 7 positions match TRBD1. CDR3 bases: TGCAGCGTTACCAAGCCAGGGGGTGGTACTGAAGCTTTCTTT. This sequence encodes CSVTKPGGGTEAFF.